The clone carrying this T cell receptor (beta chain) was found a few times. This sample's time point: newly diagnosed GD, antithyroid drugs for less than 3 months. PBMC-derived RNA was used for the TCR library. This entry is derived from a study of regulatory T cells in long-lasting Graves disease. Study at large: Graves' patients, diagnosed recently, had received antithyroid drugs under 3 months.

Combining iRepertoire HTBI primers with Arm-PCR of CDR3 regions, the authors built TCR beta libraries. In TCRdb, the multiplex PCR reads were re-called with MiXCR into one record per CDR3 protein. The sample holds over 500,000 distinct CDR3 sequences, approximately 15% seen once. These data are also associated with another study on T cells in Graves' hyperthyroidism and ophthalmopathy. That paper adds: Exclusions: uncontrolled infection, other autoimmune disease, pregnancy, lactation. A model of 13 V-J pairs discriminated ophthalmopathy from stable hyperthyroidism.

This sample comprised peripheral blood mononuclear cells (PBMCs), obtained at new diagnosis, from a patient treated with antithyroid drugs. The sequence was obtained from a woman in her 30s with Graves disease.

CDR3 sequence (DNA): TGCAGCGTTTCTCCCAAGGGGGACAGCAAACAAGAGACCCAGTACTTC. Protein sequence: CSVSPKGDSKQETQYF. The chain recombines TRBV29-1 with TRBJ2-5, with 7 nucleotides matching TRBD1. Germline V lookup: CDR1 SQVTM, CDR2 ANQGSEA. The CDR3 length is 16 residues. Trimming removed 5 bases from V and 2 bases from J; junction bases left unmatched: 14.